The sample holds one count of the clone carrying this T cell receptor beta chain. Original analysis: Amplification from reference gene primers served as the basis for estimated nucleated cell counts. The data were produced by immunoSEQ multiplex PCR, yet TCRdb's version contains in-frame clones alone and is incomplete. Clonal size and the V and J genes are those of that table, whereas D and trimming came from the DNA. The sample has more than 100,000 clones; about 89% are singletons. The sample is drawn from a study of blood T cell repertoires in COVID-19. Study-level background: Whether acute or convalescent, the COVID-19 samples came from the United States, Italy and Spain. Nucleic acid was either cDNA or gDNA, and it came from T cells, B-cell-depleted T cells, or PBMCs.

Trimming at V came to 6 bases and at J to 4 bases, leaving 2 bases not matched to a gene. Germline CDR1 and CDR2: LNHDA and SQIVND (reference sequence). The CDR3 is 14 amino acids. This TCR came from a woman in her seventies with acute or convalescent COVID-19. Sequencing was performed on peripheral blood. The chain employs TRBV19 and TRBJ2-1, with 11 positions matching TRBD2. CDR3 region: CASSTSGGYNEQFF. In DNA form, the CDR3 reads TGTGCCAGTAGCACTAGCGGGGGATACAATGAGCAGTTCTTC.